Below, 9 T cell receptor beta chains from the same sample are listed, as sequenced in a study of T-cell memory formation after mild COVID-19. Each CDR3 protein gets one entry after TCRdb re-called the 5' RACE reads with MiXCR. Among roughly 340,000 distinct CDR3 sequences listed, around a sixth were seen once. Material: PBMCs or a T cell subset sorted from them (not recorded which). The source is a man younger than 30 who had mild COVID-19 (a few samples of this study predate the infection). Cell type and time point are not known.

In this sample, this clonotype turned up a few times. The V gene is TRBV20-1, the J gene TRBJ2-7, with no clear D. The CDR3 totals 13 residues. Trimming left V 5 bases short and J 2 bases short, with 13 bases between. Germline CDR1 and CDR2: DFQATT and SNEGSKA (reference sequence). CDR3 sequence (DNA): TGCAGTGCTGAAACAGCAACCCCCTACGAGCAGTACGTC. Its protein product is CSAETATPYEQYV.

V is TRBV2 and J is TRBJ2-6; D gene ambiguous. The CDR3 contains 16 residues. V was cut by 6 bases and J by 0 bases, with 12 bases left in between. The germline V gene has CDR1 SNHLY and CDR2 FYNNEI. CDR3 coding DNA: TGTGCCAGCAGCAGTTCAGGTAGCTCTGGGGCCAACGTCCTGACTTTC. Translated: CASSSSGSSGANVLTF.

This chain uses TRBV30 with TRBJ2-3; TRBD2 matches at 7 bases. The junction had 10 bases not matched to a gene; V was cut back by 0 bases and J by 1 base. Germline V gene data show CDR1 as GTSNPN and CDR2 as SVGIG (reference sequence). The CDR3 covers 17 residues. The CDR3 region has the DNA TGTGCCTGGAGTGTCCCCCGGGGAGCGGGGCGCACAGATACGCAGTATTTT. Amino acid sequence: CAWSVPRGAGRTDTQYF. The full variable domain, with the rest looked up from reference TRBV30 and TRBJ2-3, is SQTIHQWPATLVQPVGSPLSLECTVEGTSNPNLYWYRQAAGRGLQLLFYSVGIGQISSEVPQNLSASRPQDRQFILSSKKLLLSDSGFYLCAWSVPRGAGRTDTQYFGPGTRLTVL.

This clonotype was recorded many times. J is TRBJ2-3 and V is TRBV4-3, with 14 bases fitting TRBD2. Germline V lookup: CDR1 LGHNA, CDR2 YSLEER. CDR3 size: 19 residues. J gave up 0 bases and V 3 bases, and 8 bases lay outside the gene matches. The CDR3 sequence is CASSHRTGLAGESTDTQYF. The CDR3 bases are TGCGCCAGCAGCCACCGCACGGGACTAGCGGGGGAAAGCACAGATACGCAGTATTTT.

This clonotype was observed a handful of times. V is TRBV3-1 and J is TRBJ2-1; D is perhaps TRBD1 or TRBD2 (6 bases each). This CDR3 has 12 amino acids. The V end was cut by 4 bases, the J end by 10 bases, with 11 bases between. The germline V gene encodes CDR1 LGHDT and CDR2 YNNKEL (reference sequence). This chain's CDR3 is CASSPVGGEQFF. CDR3 in DNA: TGTGCCAGCAGCCCAGTGGGGGGCGAGCAGTTCTTC.

A remark on this clonotype: A junction end diverges from the germline sequence, so it may reflect a read error. The rearrangement joins TRBV7-2 to TRBJ1-6, with no clear D. The CDR3 runs to 14 residues. Per the germline V gene, CDR1 is SGHTA and CDR2 is FQGNSA. The CDR3 region has the DNA TGTGCCAACAGCTTAGTGGGGATCGGTTCACCCCTCCACTTT. Its protein is CANSLVGIGSPLHF.

This clonotype has only a few counts. The chain is built from TRBV5-1 and TRBJ2-5, with TRBD2 matching over 10 bases. CDR1 is SGHRS and CDR2 is YFSETQ in the germline V gene. V was pared by 3 bases and J by 2 bases, with 13 bases of the junction left unmatched. CDR3 length equals 18 residues. This CDR3 is CASSSRFSGGAGQETQYF. The CDR3 DNA reads as TGCGCCAGCAGCTCCCGTTTCAGCGGGGGGGCTGGTCAAGAGACCCAGTACTTC. Full variable domain (rest looked up from reference TRBV5-1 and TRBJ2-5): KAGVTQTPRYLIKTRGQQVTLSCSPISGHRSVSWYQQTPGQGLQFLFEYFSETQRNKGNFPGRFSGRQFSNSRSEMNVSTLELGDSALYLCASSSRFSGGAGQETQYFGPGTRLLVL.

The chain employs TRBV2 and TRBJ1-5, with a weak D call TRBD1 (6 bases). Germline lookup yields CDR1 SNHLY and CDR2 FYNNEI. The CDR3 covers 13 residues. Trimming shortened V by 6 bases and J by 6 bases, and 12 bases separated the two germline ends. The CDR3 spells CASSDDRSQPQHF. In DNA form, the CDR3 reads TGTGCCAGCAGCGACGACAGGAGTCAGCCCCAGCATTTT.

The V call is TRBV5-6, the J call TRBJ2-3; 11 bases map to TRBD2. With 9 bases clipped from V and 1 base from J, the junction kept 10 bases outside the gene matches. This CDR3 region has 16 residues. The germline V gene has CDR1 SGHDT and CDR2 YYEEEE. Written as DNA, the CDR3 is TGTGCCACCGGGACTAGCGGCGACCTCCGCACAGATACGCAGTATTTT. Translating it yields CATGTSGDLRTDTQYF.